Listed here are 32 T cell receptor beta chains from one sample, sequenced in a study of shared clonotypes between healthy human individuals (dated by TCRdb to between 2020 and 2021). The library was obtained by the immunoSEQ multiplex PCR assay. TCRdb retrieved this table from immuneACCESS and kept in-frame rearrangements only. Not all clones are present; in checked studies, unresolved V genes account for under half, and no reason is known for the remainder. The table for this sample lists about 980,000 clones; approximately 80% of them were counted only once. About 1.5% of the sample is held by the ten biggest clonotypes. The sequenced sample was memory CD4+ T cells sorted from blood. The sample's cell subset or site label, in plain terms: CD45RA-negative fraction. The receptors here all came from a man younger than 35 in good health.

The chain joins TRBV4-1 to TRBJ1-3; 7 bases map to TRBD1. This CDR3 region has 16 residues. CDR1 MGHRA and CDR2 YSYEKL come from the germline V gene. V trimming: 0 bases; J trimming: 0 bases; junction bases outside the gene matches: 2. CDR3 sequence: CASSQEGTASGNTIYF. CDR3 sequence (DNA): TGCGCCAGCAGCCAAGAAGGGACAGCCTCTGGAAACACCATATATTTT.

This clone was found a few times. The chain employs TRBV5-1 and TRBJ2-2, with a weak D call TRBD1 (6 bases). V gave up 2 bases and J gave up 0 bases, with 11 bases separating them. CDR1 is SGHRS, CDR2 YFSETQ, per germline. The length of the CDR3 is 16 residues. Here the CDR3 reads CASSFLGGANTGELFF. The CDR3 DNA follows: TGCGCCAGCAGCTTCCTTGGGGGCGCGAACACCGGGGAGCTGTTTTTT.

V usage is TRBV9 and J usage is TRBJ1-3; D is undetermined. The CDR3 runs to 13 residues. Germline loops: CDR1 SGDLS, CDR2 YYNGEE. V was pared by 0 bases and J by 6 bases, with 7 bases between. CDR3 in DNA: TGTGCCAGCAGCGTAGACGCGAAAAACACCATATATTTT. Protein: CASSVDAKNTIYF.

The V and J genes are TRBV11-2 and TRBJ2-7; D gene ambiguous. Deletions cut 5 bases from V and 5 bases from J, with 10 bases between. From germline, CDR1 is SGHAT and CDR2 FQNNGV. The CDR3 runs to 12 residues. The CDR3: CASSIGGDEQYF. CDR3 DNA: TGTGCCAGCAGCATCGGCGGCGACGAGCAGTACTTC.

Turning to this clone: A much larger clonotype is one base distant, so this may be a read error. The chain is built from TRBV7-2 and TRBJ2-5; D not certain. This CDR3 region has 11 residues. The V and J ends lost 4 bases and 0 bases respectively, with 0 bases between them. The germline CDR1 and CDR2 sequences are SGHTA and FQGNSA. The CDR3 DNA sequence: TGTGCCAGCAGCTACCAAGAGACCCAGTACTTC. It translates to CASSYQETQYF.

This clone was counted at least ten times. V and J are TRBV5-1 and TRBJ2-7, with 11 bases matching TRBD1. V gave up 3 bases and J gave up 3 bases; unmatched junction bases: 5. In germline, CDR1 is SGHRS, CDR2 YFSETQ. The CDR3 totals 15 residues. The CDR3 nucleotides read TGCGCCAGCAGCTCATCCGGGACAGGGGGCTACGAGCAGTACTTC. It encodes CASSSSGTGGYEQYF.

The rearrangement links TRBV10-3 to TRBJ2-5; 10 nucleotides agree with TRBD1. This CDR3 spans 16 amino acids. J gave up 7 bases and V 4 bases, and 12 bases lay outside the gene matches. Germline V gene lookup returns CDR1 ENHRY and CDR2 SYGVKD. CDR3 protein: CAISVSGTGASGTQYF. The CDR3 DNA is TGTGCCATCAGTGTTTCCGGGACAGGGGCCTCGGGGACCCAGTACTTC.

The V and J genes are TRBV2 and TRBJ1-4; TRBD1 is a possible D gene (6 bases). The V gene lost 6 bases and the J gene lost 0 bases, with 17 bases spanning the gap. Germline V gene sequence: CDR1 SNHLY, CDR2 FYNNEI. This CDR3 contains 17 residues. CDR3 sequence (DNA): TGTGCCAGCAGCCGCATGGGCCAGGGGACAACTAATGAAAAACTGTTTTTT. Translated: CASSRMGQGTTNEKLFF.

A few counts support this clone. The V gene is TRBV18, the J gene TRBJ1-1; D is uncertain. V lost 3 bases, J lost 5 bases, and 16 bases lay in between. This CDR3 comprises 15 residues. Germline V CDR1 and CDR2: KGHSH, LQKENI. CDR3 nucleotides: TGTGCCAGCTCACCGACCGCTTCCACGAAGACTGAAGCTTTCTTT. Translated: CASSPTASTKTEAFF.

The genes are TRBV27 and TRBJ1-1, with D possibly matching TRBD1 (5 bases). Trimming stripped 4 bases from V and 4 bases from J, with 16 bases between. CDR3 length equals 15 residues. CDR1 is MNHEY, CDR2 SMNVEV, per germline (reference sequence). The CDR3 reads CASSSQFWGGTEAFF. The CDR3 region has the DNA TGTGCCAGCAGTTCCCAATTTTGGGGGGGCACTGAAGCTTTCTTT.

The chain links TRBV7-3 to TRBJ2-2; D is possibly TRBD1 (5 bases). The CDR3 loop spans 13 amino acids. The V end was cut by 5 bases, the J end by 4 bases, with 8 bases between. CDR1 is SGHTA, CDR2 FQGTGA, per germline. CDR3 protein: CASSTGLTGELFF. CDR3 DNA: TGTGCCAGCAGCACAGGCCTCACCGGGGAGCTGTTTTTT. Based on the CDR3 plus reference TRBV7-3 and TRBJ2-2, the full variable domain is GAGVSQTPSNKVTEKGKYVELRCDPISGHTALYWYRQSLGQGPEFLIYFQGTGAADDSGLPNDRFFAVRPEGSVSTLKIQRTERGDSAVYLCASSTGLTGELFFGEGSRLTVL.

The CDR3 nucleotides are TGTGCCAGCTCACCCGACAGGGGTATGGGCTACACCTTC. Its protein product is CASSPDRGMGYTF. The chain links TRBV18 to TRBJ1-2; the match to TRBD1 covers 8 bases. This CDR3 region has 13 residues. Germline lookup yields CDR1 KGHSH and CDR2 LQKENI. The V segment lost 3 bases and the J segment 8 bases; nucleotides outside the gene matches: 5.

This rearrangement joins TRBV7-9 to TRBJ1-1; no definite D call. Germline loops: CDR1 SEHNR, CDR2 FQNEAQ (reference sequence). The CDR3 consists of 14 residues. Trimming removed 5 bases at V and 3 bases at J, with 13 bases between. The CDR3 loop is CASSRTLDHTEAFF. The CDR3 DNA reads TGTGCCAGCAGCCGGACCCTGGATCACACTGAAGCTTTCTTT.

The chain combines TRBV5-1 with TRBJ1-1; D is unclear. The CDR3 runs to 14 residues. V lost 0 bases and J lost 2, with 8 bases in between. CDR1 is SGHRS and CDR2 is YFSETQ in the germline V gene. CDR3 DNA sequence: TGCGCCAGCAGCTTGGTTCTCGGTAACACTGAAGCTTTCTTT. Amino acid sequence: CASSLVLGNTEAFF.

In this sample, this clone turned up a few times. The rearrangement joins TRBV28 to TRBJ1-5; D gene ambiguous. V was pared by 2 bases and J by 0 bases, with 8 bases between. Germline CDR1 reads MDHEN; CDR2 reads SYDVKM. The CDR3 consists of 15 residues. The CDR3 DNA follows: TGTGCCAGCAGTTTACCGAGAGTTAGCAATCAGCCCCAGCATTTT. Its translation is CASSLPRVSNQPQHF.

CDR3 bases: TGCAGCGCCGACTTGCGGGAGACCCAGTACTTC. It specifies CSADLRETQYF. The chain couples TRBV29-1 to TRBJ2-5; D ambiguous. V gave up 7 bases and J gave up 5 bases, with 11 bases separating them. There are 11 residues in the CDR3. Germline V gene sequence: CDR1 SQVTM, CDR2 ANQGSEA. Based on the CDR3 plus reference TRBV29-1 and TRBJ2-5, the full variable domain is SAVISQKPSRDICQRGTSLTIQCQVDSQVTMMFWYRQQPGQSLTLIATANQGSEATYESGFVIDKFPISRPNLTFSTLTVSNMSPEDSSIYLCSADLRETQYFGPGTRLLVL.

This chain's CDR3 is CASGAATNEKLFF. The CDR3 DNA reads TGTGCCAGTGGGGCTGCAACTAATGAAAAACTGTTTTTT. The genes are TRBV19 and TRBJ1-4, with a tentative D call TRBD1 (5 bases). The CDR3 loop spans 13 amino acids. Germline CDR1 is LNHDA and CDR2 is SQIVND (reference sequence). The germline V and J ends were trimmed by 8 bases and 0 bases, with 7 bases remaining between them.

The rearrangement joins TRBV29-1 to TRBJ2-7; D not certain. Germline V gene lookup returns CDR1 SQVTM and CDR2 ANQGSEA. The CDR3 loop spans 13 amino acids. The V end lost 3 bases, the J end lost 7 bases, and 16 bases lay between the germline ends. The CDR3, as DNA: TGCAGCGTTGACAAGGGAAACGTTGGGGAGCAGTACTTC. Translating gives CSVDKGNVGEQYF.

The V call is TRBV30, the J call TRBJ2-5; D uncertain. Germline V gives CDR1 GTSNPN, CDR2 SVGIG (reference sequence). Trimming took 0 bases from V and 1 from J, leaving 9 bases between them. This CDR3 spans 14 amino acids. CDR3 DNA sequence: TGTGCCTGGAGTGTACTGGCGGCCCAAGAGACCCAGTACTTC. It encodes CAWSVLAAQETQYF.

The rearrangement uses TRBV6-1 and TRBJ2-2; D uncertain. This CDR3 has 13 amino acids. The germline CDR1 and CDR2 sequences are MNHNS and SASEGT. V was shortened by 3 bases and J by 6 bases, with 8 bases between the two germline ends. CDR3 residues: CASSEAPPGELFF. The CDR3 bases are TGTGCCAGCAGTGAGGCGCCTCCCGGGGAGCTGTTTTTT.

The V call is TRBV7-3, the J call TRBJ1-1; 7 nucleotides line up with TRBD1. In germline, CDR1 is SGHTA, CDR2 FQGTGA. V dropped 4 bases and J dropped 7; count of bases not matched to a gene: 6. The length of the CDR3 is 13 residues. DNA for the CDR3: TGTGCCAGCAGCTCCCGACAGGGTAGTGAAGCTTTCTTT. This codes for CASSSRQGSEAFF. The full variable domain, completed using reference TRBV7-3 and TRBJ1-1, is GAGVSQTPSNKVTEKGKYVELRCDPISGHTALYWYRQSLGQGPEFLIYFQGTGAADDSGLPNDRFFAVRPEGSVSTLKIQRTERGDSAVYLCASSSRQGSEAFFGQGTRLTVV.

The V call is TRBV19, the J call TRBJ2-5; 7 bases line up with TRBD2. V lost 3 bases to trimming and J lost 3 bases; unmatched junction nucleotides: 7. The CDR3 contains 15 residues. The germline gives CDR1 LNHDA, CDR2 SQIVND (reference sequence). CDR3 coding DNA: TGTGCCAGTAGTATCTTCGGGACTACCAAAGAGACCCAGTACTTC. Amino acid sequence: CASSIFGTTKETQYF.

This chain's CDR3 is CASSPGSNYGYTF. The CDR3 DNA reads as TGTGCCAGCAGCCCCGGGTCGAACTATGGCTACACCTTC. V and J are TRBV7-2 and TRBJ1-2, with D uncertain. V shed 5 bases and J shed 2 bases, with 9 bases lying between them. CDR1 and CDR2 from the germline V gene are SGHTA and FQGNSA. This CDR3 is 13 amino acids long.

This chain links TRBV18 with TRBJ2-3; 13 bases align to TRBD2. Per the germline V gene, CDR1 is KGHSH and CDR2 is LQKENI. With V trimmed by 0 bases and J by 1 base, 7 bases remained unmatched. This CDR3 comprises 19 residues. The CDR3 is CASSPPRLAGGSGTDTQYF. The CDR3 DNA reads TGTGCCAGCTCACCACCACGACTAGCGGGGGGATCTGGCACAGATACGCAGTATTTT.

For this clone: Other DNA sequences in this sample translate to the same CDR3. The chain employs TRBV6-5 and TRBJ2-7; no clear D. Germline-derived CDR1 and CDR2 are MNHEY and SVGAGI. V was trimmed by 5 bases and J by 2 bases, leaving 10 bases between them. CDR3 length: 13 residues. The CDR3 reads CASSRLGTYEQYF. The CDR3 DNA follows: TGTGCCAGCAGTCGACTGGGGACCTACGAGCAGTACTTC.

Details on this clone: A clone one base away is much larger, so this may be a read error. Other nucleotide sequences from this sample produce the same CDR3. The CDR3 coding sequence is TGCGCCAGCAGCTTGGACAGGGGGTATTCACCCCTCCACTTT. Translated, it gives CASSLDRGYSPLHF. This chain links TRBV5-1 with TRBJ1-6; the match to TRBD1 covers 8 bases. The germline CDR1 and CDR2 sequences are SGHRS and YFSETQ. Trimming removed 0 bases from V and 8 bases from J; junction bases left unmatched: 1. CDR3 size: 14 residues.

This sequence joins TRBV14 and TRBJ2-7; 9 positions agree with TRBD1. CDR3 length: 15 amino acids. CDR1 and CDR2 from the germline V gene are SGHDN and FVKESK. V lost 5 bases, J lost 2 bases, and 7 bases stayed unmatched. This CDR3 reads CASSLGQGDTYEQYF. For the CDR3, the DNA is TGTGCCAGCAGCTTGGGACAGGGAGACACCTACGAGCAGTACTTC.

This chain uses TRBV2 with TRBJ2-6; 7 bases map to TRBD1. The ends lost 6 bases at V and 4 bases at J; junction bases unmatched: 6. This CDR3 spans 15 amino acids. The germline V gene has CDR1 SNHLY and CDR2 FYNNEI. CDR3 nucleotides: TGTGCCAGCAGCGACACAGGGGTAGGGGCCAACGTCCTGACTTTC. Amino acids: CASSDTGVGANVLTF.

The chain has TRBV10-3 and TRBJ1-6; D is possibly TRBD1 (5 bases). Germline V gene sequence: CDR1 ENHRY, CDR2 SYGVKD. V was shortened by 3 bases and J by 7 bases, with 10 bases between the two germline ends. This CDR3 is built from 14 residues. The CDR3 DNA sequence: TGTGCCATCAGTGAAGCGGGGCCAAATTCACCCCTCCACTTT. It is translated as CAISEAGPNSPLHF.

The CDR3 spells CASSWTAGGPRYTQYF. The CDR3 nucleotides read TGTGCCAGCAGCTGGACGGCGGGAGGGCCGAGATATACGCAGTATTTT. The rearrangement joins TRBV7-2 to TRBJ2-3; TRBD2 matches 9 bases. Trimming at V came to 4 bases and at J to 7 bases, leaving 12 bases not matched to a gene. This CDR3 spans 16 amino acids. In germline, CDR1 is SGHTA, CDR2 FQGNSA.

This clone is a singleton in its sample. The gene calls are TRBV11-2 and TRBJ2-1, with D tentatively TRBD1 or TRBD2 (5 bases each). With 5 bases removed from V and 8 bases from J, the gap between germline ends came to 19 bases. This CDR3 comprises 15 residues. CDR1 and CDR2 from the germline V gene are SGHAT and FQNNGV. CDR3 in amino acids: CASSQGLPRGDEQFF. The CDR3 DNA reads TGTGCCAGCAGCCAAGGACTCCCCCGAGGGGATGAGCAGTTCTTC.

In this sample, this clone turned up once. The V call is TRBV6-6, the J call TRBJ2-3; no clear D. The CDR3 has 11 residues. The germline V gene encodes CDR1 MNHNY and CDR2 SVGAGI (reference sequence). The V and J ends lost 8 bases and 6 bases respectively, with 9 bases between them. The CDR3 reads CASEGWDTQYF. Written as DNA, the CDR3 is TGTGCCAGCGAAGGGTGGGATACGCAGTATTTT.